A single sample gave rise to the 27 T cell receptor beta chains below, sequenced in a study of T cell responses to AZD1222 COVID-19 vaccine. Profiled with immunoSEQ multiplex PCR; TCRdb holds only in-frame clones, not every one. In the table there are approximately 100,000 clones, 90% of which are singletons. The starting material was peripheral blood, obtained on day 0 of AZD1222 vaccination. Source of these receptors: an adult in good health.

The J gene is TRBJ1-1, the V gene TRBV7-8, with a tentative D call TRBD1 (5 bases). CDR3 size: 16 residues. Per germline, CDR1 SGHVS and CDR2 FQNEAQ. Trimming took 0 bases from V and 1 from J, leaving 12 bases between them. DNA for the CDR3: TGTGCCAGCAGCTTAGCGGGGGGAGATGGGAACACTGAAGCTTTCTTT. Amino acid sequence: CASSLAGGDGNTEAFF.

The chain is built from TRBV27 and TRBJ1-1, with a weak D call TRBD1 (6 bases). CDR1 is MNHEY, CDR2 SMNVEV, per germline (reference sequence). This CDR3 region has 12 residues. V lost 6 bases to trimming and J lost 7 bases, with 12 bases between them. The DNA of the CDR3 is TGTGCCAGCAGGACAGGAGGGTTTGAAGCTTTCTTT. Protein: CASRTGGFEAFF.

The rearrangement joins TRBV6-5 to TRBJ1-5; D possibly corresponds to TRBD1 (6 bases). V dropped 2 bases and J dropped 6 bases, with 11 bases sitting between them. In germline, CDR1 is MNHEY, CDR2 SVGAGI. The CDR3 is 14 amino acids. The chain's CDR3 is CASSYTGSAQPQHF. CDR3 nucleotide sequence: TGTGCCAGCAGTTACACAGGGTCGGCTCAGCCCCAGCATTTT.

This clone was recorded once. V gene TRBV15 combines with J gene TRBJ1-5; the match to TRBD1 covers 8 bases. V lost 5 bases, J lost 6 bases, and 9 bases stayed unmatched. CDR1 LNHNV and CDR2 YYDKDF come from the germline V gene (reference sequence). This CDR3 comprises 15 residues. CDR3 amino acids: CATSLSGGSVQPQHF. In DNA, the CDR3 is TGTGCCACCAGCCTCTCAGGGGGCTCGGTTCAGCCCCAGCATTTT.

The CDR3 reads CATRRGGLTGELFF. CDR3 sequence (DNA): TGTGCCACCAGACGCGGGGGGCTCACCGGGGAGCTGTTTTTT. The rearrangement joins TRBV15 to TRBJ2-2; TRBD2 aligns across 8 bases. The V and J ends lost 6 bases and 4 bases, in that order; junction bases with no gene match: 4. The CDR3 consists of 14 residues. Per germline, CDR1 LNHNV and CDR2 YYDKDF (reference sequence).

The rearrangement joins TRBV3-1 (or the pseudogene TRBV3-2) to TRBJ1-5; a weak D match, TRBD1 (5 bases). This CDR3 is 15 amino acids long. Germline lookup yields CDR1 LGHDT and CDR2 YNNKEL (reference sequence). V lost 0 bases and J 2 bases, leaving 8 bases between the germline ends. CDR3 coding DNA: TGTGCCAGCAGCCAAGATTTGGGGGGCAATCAGCCCCAGCATTTT. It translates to CASSQDLGGNQPQHF.

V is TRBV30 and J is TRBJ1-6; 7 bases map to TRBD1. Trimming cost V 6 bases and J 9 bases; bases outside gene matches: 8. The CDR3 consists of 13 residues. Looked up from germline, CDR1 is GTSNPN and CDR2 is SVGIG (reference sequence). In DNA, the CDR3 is TGTGCCTGTCCAGGGGGTTCGAGTTCACCCCTCCACTTT. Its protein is CACPGGSSSPLHF.

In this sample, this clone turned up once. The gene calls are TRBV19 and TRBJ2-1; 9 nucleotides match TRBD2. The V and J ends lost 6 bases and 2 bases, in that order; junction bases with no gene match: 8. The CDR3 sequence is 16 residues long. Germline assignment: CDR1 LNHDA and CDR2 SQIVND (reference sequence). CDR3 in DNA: TGTGCCAGTAGCGGTAGCGGGGGAGGAGCCTACAATGAGCAGTTCTTC. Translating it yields CASSGSGGGAYNEQFF.

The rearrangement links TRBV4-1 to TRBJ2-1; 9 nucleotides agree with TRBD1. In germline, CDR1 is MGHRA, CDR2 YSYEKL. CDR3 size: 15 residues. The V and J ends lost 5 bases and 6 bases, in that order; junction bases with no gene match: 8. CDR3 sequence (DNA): TGCGCCAGCAGCACCACCGGGACAGGGCCCAATGAGCAGTTCTTC. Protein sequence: CASSTTGTGPNEQFF.

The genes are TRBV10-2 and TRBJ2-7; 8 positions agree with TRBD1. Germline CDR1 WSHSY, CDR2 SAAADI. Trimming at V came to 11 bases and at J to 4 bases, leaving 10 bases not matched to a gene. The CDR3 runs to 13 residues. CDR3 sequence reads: CAGGTGSQYEQYF. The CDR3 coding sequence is TGCGCCGGGGGGACAGGAAGTCAGTACGAGCAGTACTTC.

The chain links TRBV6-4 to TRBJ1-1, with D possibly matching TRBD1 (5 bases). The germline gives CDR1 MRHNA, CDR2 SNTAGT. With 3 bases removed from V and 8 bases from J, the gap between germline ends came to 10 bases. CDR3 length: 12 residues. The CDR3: CASSDGTSEAFF. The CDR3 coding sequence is TGTGCCAGCAGTGATGGGACGTCAGAAGCTTTCTTT.

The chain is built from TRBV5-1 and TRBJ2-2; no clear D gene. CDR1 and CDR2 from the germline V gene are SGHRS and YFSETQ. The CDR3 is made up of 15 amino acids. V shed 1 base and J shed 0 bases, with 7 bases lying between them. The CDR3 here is CASSLSLANTGELFF. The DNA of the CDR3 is TGCGCCAGCAGCTTGTCCTTAGCGAACACCGGGGAGCTGTTTTTT.

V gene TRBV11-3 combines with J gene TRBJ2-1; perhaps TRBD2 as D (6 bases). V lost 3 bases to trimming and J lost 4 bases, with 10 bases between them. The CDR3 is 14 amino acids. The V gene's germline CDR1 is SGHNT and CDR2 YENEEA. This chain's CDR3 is CASSFRSGYNEQFF. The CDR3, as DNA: TGTGCCAGCAGCTTCCGAAGCGGGTACAATGAGCAGTTCTTC. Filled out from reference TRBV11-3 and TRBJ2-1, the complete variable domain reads EAGVVQSPRYKIIEKKQPVAFWCNPISGHNTLYWYLQNLGQGPELLIRYENEEAVDDSQLPKDRFSAERLKGVDSTLKIQPAELGDSAVYLCASSFRSGYNEQFFGPGTRLTVL.

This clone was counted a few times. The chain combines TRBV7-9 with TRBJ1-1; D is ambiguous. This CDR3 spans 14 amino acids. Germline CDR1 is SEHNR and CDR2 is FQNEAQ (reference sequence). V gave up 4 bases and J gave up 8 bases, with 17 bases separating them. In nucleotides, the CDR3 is TGTGCCAGCAGCTCCGATAGTAAGGGTACCGAAGCTTTCTTT. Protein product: CASSSDSKGTEAFF. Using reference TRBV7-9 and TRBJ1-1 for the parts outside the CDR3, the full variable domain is DTGVSQNPRHKITKRGQNVTFRCDPISEHNRLYWYRQTLGQGPEFLTYFQNEAQLEKSRLLSDRFSAERPKGSFSTLEIQRTEQGDSAMYLCASSSDSKGTEAFFGQGTRLTVV.

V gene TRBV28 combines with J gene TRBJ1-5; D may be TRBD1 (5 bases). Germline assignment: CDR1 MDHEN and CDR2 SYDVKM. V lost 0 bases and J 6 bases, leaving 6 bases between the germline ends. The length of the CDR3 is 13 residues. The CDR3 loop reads CASSLWGTQPQHF. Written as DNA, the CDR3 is TGTGCCAGCAGTTTATGGGGGACTCAGCCCCAGCATTTT.

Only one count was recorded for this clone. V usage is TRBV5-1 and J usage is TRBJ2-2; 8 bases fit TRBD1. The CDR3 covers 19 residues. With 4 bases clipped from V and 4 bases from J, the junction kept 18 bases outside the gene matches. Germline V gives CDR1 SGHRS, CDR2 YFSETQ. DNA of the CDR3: TGCGCCAGCAGCATATATCCAGGGGATCCAGGGGGCCGCACCGGGGAGCTGTTTTTT. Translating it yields CASSIYPGDPGGRTGELFF.

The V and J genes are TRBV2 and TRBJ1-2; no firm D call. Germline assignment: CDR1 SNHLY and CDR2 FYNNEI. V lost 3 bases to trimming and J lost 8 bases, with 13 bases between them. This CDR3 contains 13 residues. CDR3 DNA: TGTGCCAGCAGTGAGTACCCTTTGCAAGGCTACACCTTC. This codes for CASSEYPLQGYTF.

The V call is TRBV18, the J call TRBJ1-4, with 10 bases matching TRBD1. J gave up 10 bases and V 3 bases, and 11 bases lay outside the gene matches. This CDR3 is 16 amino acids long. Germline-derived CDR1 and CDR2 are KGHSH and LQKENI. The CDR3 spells CASSPTGTGALRKLFF. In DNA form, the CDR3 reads TGTGCCAGCTCACCCACCGGGACAGGGGCGCTCAGAAAACTGTTTTTT.

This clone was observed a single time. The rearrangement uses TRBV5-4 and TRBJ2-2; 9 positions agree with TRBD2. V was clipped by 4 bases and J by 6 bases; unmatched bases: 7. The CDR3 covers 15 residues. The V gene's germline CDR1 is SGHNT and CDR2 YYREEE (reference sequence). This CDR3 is CASSDPGTSPGELFF. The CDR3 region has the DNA TGTGCCAGCAGCGACCCCGGGACTAGCCCCGGGGAGCTGTTTTTT.

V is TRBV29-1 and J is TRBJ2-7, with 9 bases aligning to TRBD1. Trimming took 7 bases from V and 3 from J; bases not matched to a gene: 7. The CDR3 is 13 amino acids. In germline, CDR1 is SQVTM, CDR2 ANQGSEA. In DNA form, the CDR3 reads TGCAGCGCCAGCGGGACAGGGTTCTACGAGCAGTACTTC. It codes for CSASGTGFYEQYF.

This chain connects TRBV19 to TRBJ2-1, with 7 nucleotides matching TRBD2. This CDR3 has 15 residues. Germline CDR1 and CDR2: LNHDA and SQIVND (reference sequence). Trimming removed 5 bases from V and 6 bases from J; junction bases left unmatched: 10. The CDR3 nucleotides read TGTGCCAGTAGTGCCCGACTAGCCGCAAGCAATGAGCAGTTCTTC. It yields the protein CASSARLAASNEQFF.

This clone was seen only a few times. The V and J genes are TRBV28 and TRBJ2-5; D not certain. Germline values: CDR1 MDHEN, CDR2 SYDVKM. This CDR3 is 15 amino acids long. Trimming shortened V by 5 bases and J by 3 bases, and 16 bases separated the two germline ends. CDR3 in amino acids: CASSPHTAGKETQYF. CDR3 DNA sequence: TGTGCCAGCAGTCCCCATACGGCTGGGAAAGAGACCCAGTACTTC.

The CDR3 DNA reads TGTGCCAGCAGCCGACTAGCGGACGTTGGGGAGCAGTACTTC. This sequence encodes CASSRLADVGEQYF. This chain uses TRBV2 with TRBJ2-7, with 9 bases lining up with TRBD2. Germline V CDR1 and CDR2: SNHLY, FYNNEI. This CDR3 region has 14 residues. V was clipped by 6 bases and J by 7 bases; unmatched bases: 10.

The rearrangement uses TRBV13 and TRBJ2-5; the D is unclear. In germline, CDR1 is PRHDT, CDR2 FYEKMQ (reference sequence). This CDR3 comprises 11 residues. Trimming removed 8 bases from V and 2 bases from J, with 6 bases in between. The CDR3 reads CASGLQETQYF. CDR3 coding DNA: TGTGCCAGCGGGCTGCAAGAGACCCAGTACTTC.

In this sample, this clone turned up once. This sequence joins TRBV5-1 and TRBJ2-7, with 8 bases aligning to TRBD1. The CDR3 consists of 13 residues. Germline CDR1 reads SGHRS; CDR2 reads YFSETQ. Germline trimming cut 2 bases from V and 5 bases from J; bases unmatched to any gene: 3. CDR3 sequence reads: CASSLGQGHEQYF. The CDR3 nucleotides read TGCGCCAGCAGCTTAGGACAGGGCCACGAGCAGTACTTC.

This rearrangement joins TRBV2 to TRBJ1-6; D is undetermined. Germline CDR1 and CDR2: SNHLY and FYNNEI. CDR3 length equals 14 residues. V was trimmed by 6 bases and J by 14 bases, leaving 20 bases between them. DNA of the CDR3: TGTGCCAGCAGGTACGAATCGCCCGGCACGGCCCTCCACTTT. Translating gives CASRYESPGTALHF.

The CDR3 sequence: CASSISQGYEQYF. DNA for the CDR3: TGTGCCAGCAGCATATCACAGGGCTACGAGCAGTACTTC. The J gene is TRBJ2-7, the V gene TRBV7-3; D is perhaps TRBD1 (6 bases). The CDR3 is made up of 13 amino acids. V was shortened by 5 bases and J by 3 bases, with 11 bases between the two germline ends. Germline values: CDR1 SGHTA, CDR2 FQGTGA.